This T cell receptor beta chain was captured in a study of blood T cell repertoires in COVID-19. As for the study in general: Sources were T cells, B-cell-depleted T cells, or PBMCs; the material itself was cDNA or gDNA.

Germline V lookup: CDR1 MDHEN, CDR2 SYDVKM. The CDR3 runs 13 residues. With 8 bases removed from V and 2 bases from J, the gap between germline ends came to 11 bases. The protocol was immunoSEQ multiplex PCR, while the TCRdb copy is restricted to in-frame clones and leaves out a portion. The sample shows approximately 54,000 clones, around nine tenths of them seen only once. V gene TRBV28 combines with J gene TRBJ2-3; possible D gene TRBD1, 6 bases. The receptor was derived from a man in his fifties or sixties with acute or convalescent COVID-19. Sequenced material: peripheral blood. CDR3 coding DNA: TGTGCCAGCGGTACAGGGTTCACAGATACGCAGTATTTT. Encoded protein: CASGTGFTDTQYF. Complete variable domain (other parts from reference TRBV28 and TRBJ2-3): DVKVTQSSRYLVKRTGEKVFLECVQDMDHENMFWYRQDPGLGLRLIYFSYDVKMKEKGDIPEGYSVSREKKERFSLILESASTNQTSMYLCASGTGFTDTQYFGPGTRLTVL.